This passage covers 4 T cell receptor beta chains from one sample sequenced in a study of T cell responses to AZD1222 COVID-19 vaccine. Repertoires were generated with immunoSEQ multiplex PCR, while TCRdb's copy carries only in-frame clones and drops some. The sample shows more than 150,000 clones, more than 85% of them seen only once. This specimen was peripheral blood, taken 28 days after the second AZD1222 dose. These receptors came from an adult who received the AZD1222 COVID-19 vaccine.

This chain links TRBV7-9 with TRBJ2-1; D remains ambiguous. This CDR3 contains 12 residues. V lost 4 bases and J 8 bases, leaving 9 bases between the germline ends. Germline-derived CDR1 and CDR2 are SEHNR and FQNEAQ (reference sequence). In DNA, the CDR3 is TGTGCCAGCAGCTCAGATTGGTATGAGCAGTTCTTC. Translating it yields CASSSDWYEQFF.

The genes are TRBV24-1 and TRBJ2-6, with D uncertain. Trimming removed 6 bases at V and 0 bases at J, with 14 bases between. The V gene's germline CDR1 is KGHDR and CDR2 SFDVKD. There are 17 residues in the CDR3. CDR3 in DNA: TGTGCCACCAGTCCCGGGTCTCCTCCCTCTGGGGCCAACGTCCTGACTTTC. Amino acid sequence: CATSPGSPPSGANVLTF.

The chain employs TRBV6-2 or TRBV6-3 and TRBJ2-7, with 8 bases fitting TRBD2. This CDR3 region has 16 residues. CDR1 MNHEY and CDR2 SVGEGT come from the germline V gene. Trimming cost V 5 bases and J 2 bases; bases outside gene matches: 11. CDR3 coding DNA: TGTGCCAGCAGTCCCATTAGCGGGAAGACTACCTACGAGCAGTACTTC. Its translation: CASSPISGKTTYEQYF.

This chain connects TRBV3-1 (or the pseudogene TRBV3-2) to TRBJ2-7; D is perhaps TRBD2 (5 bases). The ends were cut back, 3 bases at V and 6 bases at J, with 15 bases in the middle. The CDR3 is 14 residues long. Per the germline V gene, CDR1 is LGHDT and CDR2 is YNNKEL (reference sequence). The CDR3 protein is CASSQGSGGGEQYF. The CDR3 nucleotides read TGTGCCAGCAGCCAGGGCTCCGGAGGAGGCGAGCAGTACTTC.